This T cell receptor beta chain was recorded in a study of T cell responses to AZD1222 COVID-19 vaccine. Study-level findings and limits: White British people made up most donors, females outnumbered males, and clonal diversity was possibly underestimated. The study sampled repertoires only after the peak T cell response. Spike-wide coverage was observed for vaccine-associated CD4 TCRs, with dominant responses at 160-218 and 743-854. In the spike-specific TCR repertoire, nearly half reportedly target unmutated variant regions.

The CDR3 loop spans 16 amino acids. Regarding this clone: Antigen unknown.

Profiling relied on immunoSEQ multiplex PCR, and the TCRdb table lists in-frame clones only, not all of them. The table includes 150,000 to 200,000 clones, around 90% detected once. The chain links TRBV21-1 to TRBJ1-1; the table assigns TRBD1, which was not confirmed against the DNA. TRBV21-1 is listed as a pseudogene. The material was peripheral blood, obtained on day 0 of AZD1222 vaccination. The source is an adult in good health. CDR3 residues: CASSKGERGGNTEAFF. CDR3 DNA sequence: TGTGCCAGCAGCAAAGGGGAACGAGGGGGGAACACTGAAGCTTTCTTT.